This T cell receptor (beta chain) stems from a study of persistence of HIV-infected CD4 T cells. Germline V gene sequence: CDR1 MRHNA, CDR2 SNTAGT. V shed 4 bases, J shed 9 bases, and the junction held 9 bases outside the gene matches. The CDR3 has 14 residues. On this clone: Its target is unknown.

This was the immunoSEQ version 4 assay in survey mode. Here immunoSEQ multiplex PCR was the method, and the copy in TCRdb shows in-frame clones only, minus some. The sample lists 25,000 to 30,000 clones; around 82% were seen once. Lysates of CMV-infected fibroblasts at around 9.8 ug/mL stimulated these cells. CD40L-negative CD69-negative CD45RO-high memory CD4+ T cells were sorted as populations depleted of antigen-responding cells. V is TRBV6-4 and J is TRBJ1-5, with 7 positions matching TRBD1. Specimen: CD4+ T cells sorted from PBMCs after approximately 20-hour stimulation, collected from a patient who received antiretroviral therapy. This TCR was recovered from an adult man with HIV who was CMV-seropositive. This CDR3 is CASSVDRAEGPQHF. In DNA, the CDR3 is TGTGCCAGCAGTGTAGACAGGGCCGAGGGGCCCCAGCATTTT.